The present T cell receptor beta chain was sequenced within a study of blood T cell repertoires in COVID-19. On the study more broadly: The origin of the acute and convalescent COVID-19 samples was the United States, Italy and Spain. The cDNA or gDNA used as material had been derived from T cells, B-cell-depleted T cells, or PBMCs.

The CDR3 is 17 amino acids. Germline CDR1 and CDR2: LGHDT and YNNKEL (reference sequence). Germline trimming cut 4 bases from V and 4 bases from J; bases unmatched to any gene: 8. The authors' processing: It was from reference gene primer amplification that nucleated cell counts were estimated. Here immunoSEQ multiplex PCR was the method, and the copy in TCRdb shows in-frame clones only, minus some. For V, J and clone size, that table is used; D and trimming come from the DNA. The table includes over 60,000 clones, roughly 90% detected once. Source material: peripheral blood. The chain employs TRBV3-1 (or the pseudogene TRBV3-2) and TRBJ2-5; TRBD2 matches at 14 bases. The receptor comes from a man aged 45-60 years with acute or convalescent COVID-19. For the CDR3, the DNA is TGTGCCAGCAGCCGACGACTAGCGGGAGGGAATGGAGAGACCCAGTACTTC. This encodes CASSRRLAGGNGETQYF.